These 19 T cell receptor beta chains came from one sample sequenced in a study of blood T cell repertoires in COVID-19. The data were produced by immunoSEQ multiplex PCR, yet TCRdb's version contains in-frame clones alone and is incomplete. Among 25,000 to 35,000 clones, around 91% were seen once, and the ten largest hold about 1.6%. Sequencing used peripheral blood. Receptors originate from a man aged 55-75 years with active COVID-19.

This sequence joins TRBV3-1 (or the pseudogene TRBV3-2) and TRBJ2-5, with 7 bases lining up with TRBD1. Germline-derived CDR1 and CDR2 are LGHDT and YNNKEL (reference sequence). The V gene end was trimmed by 10 bases and the J gene end by 0 bases; junction bases not matched to a gene: 2. The CDR3 extends over 12 amino acids. CDR3 nucleotides: TGTGCCACCGGGACAGACCAAGAGACCCAGTACTTC. Its translation is CATGTDQETQYF.

This clone was observed a handful of times. This sequence joins TRBV13 and TRBJ1-3; perhaps TRBD1 as D (5 bases). Trimming shortened V by 4 bases and J by 0 bases, and 16 bases separated the two germline ends. Looked up from germline, CDR1 is PRHDT and CDR2 is FYEKMQ (reference sequence). CDR3 length equals 17 residues. The CDR3 here is CASSSLRWGSSGNTIYF. CDR3 in DNA: TGTGCCAGCAGCTCCCTAAGGTGGGGCAGCTCTGGAAACACCATATATTTT.

J is TRBJ2-2 and V is TRBV4-3; D remains unclear. Germline CDR1 and CDR2: LGHNA and YSLEER. Trimming took off 0 bases at V and 4 bases at J, with 9 bases between the two ends. The CDR3 contains 15 residues. Here the CDR3 DNA reads TGCGCCAGCAGCCAAGATTTGTCTTCCACCGGGGAGCTGTTTTTT. Its translation is CASSQDLSSTGELFF.

The chain joins TRBV4-1 to TRBJ2-7, with D tentatively TRBD1 (6 bases). With 4 bases removed from V and 6 bases from J, the gap between germline ends came to 22 bases. The CDR3 runs to 16 residues. Germline V gene sequence: CDR1 MGHRA, CDR2 YSYEKL. This chain's CDR3 is CASSPYENRVGLEQYF. CDR3 sequence (DNA): TGCGCCAGCAGCCCCTACGAAAACAGGGTAGGGCTCGAGCAGTACTTC.

The V call is TRBV7-2, the J call TRBJ2-7, with unresolved D. Germline CDR1 is SGHTA and CDR2 is FQGNSA. V lost 5 bases and J 4 bases, leaving 9 bases between the germline ends. This CDR3 spans 12 amino acids. CDR3 sequence reads: CASSRDTYEQYF. The CDR3 nucleotides read TGTGCCAGCAGCCGCGACACTTACGAGCAGTACTTC.

V and J are TRBV5-1 and TRBJ2-3, with TRBD2 matching 9 bases. J lost 2 bases, V lost 4 bases, and 5 bases had no gene match. The CDR3 is made up of 15 amino acids. CDR1 and CDR2 (germline): SGHRS, YFSETQ. The CDR3 spells CASSQSGGITDTQYF. The CDR3 DNA follows: TGCGCCAGCAGCCAAAGCGGGGGGATCACAGATACGCAGTATTTT.

The CDR3 coding sequence is TGCGCCAGCAGCCCAACAGGGAACACCGGGGAGCTGTTTTTT. Its translation is CASSPTGNTGELFF. The chain joins TRBV10-2 to TRBJ2-2, with D possibly matching TRBD1 (5 bases). CDR3 size: 14 residues. V was cut by 6 bases and J by 1 base, with 9 bases left in between. CDR1 and CDR2 (germline): WSHSY, SAAADI.

The CDR3 bases are TGTGCCAGCTCACCGTCTACAGGGGCGCATGAAAAACTGTTTTTT. It codes for CASSPSTGAHEKLFF. This rearrangement joins TRBV18 to TRBJ1-4; 7 bases agree with TRBD1. CDR1 is KGHSH, CDR2 LQKENI, per germline. Germline trimming cut 3 bases from V and 6 bases from J; bases unmatched to any gene: 7. The CDR3 is made up of 15 amino acids.

The CDR3 region is CASSPMTGGTYGYTF. CDR3 DNA: TGCGCCAGCAGCCCCATGACAGGGGGAACCTATGGCTACACCTTC. The rearrangement links TRBV5-1 to TRBJ1-2, with 9 bases that match TRBD1. This CDR3 region has 15 residues. Germline V gives CDR1 SGHRS, CDR2 YFSETQ. The junction had 8 bases not matched to a gene; V was cut back by 4 bases and J by 4 bases.

The V gene is TRBV19, the J gene TRBJ1-1; 10 bases match TRBD1. V shed 5 bases and J 1 base; nucleotides not matched to a gene: 7. The CDR3 has 16 amino acids. CDR1 is LNHDA, CDR2 SQIVND, per germline (reference sequence). DNA of the CDR3: TGTGCCAGTAGTCCCGGGACAGGGGAAAAGAACACTGAAGCTTTCTTT. Its protein product is CASSPGTGEKNTEAFF.

The chain combines TRBV15 with TRBJ2-4; tentatively, D is TRBD1 (6 bases). Germline V gene lookup returns CDR1 LNHNV and CDR2 YYDKDF (reference sequence). This CDR3 comprises 15 residues. Trimming took off 5 bases at V and 1 base at J, with 12 bases between the two ends. The CDR3 coding sequence is TGTGCCACCAGCCCCACAGGGTGGGCCAAAAACATTCAGTACTTC. Translating it yields CATSPTGWAKNIQYF.

CDR3 bases: TGTGCCAGCAGCCTTCGACTCCGCCCCGACAGCAATCAGCCCCAGCATTTT. It specifies CASSLRLRPDSNQPQHF. This chain links TRBV4-2 with TRBJ1-5, with D unclear. The germline gives CDR1 LGHNA, CDR2 YNFKEQ. Trimming cost V 4 bases and J 1 base, with 17 bases left between them. There are 17 residues in the CDR3.

This clone was recorded once. The rearrangement joins TRBV6-5 to TRBJ1-5; 7 nucleotides line up with TRBD1. CDR1 is MNHEY, CDR2 SVGAGI, per germline. The CDR3 runs to 15 residues. Trimming cost V 6 bases and J 1 base; bases outside gene matches: 6. The CDR3 nucleotides are TGTGCCAGCAGATCAGGGGGGTACAGCAATCAGCCCCAGCATTTT. Protein: CASRSGGYSNQPQHF.

The genes are TRBV28 and TRBJ2-7; 10 nucleotides align to TRBD1. Trimming at V came to 2 bases and at J to 4 bases, leaving 2 bases not matched to a gene. Germline-derived CDR1 and CDR2 are MDHEN and SYDVKM. The CDR3 runs to 14 residues. The CDR3 DNA reads TGTGCCAGCAGTTTAGGGACAGGGGTATACGAGCAGTACTTC. Translation: CASSLGTGVYEQYF.

The rearrangement joins TRBV7-2 to TRBJ2-7, with a possible D match to TRBD1 (6 bases). CDR3 length: 16 residues. Trimming removed 1 base at V and 2 bases at J, with 15 bases between. The germline gives CDR1 SGHTA, CDR2 FQGNSA. CDR3 residues: CASSLDPAGVPYEQYF. DNA for the CDR3: TGTGCCAGCAGCTTAGATCCCGCAGGGGTCCCCTACGAGCAGTACTTC. Based on the CDR3 plus reference TRBV7-2 and TRBJ2-7, the full variable domain is GAGVSQSPSNKVTEKGKDVELRCDPISGHTALYWYRQSLGQGLEFLIYFQGNSAPDKSGLPSDRFSAERTGGSVSTLTIQRTQQEDSAVYLCASSLDPAGVPYEQYFGPGTRLTVT.

J is TRBJ2-3 and V is TRBV7-9; weak D call: TRBD1 (5 bases). CDR1 and CDR2 (germline): SEHNR, FQNEAQ (reference sequence). V lost 1 base and J 2 bases, leaving 7 bases between the germline ends. This CDR3 has 14 residues. The chain's CDR3 is CASSLDRSTDTQYF. CDR3 nucleotides: TGTGCCAGCAGCTTAGACAGGTCCACAGATACGCAGTATTTT.

This chain uses TRBV6-1 with TRBJ1-5; 7 positions match TRBD1. The CDR3 contains 18 residues. J gave up 0 bases and V 1 base, and 9 bases lay outside the gene matches. Per germline, CDR1 MNHNS and CDR2 SASEGT. In DNA, the CDR3 is TGTGCCAGCAGTGAAGTAGGGGACAGTCAGTATAGCAATCAGCCCCAGCATTTT. Residues: CASSEVGDSQYSNQPQHF.

The CDR3 sequence is CASRLDRAGANVLTF. In DNA, the CDR3 is TGCGCCAGCAGACTGGACAGGGCTGGGGCCAACGTCCTGACTTTC. The genes are TRBV4-3 and TRBJ2-6; TRBD1 agrees at 8 bases. Trimming at V came to 6 bases and at J to 2 bases, leaving 3 bases not matched to a gene. Germline CDR1 LGHNA, CDR2 YSLEER. The CDR3 extends over 15 amino acids.

This chain links TRBV5-6 with TRBJ1-2; 9 positions match TRBD1. Germline V gene data show CDR1 as SGHDT and CDR2 as YYEEEE. The CDR3 extends over 13 amino acids. The V gene end was trimmed by 5 bases and the J gene end by 8 bases; junction bases not matched to a gene: 7. CDR3 loop: CASRSQGAQGYTF. CDR3 in DNA: TGTGCCAGCAGATCACAGGGGGCGCAAGGCTACACCTTC.